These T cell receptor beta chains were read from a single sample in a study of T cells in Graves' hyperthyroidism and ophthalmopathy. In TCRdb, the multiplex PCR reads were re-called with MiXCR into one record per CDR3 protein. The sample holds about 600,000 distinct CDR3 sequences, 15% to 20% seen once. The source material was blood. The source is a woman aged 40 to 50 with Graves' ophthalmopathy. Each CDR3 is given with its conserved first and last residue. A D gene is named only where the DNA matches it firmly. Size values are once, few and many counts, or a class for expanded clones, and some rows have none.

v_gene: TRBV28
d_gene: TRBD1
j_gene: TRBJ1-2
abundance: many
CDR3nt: TGTGCCAGCAGTTTAACCGGGACAGGGGGTCGTAACTATGGCTACACCTTC
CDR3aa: CASSLTGTGGRNYGYTF

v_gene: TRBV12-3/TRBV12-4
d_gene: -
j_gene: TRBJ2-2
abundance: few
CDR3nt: TGTGCCAGCAGTTTAGTCCCGGGGGCCAACACCGGGGAGCTGTTTTTT
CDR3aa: CASSLVPGANTGELFF

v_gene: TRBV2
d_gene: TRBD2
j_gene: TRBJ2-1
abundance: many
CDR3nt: TGTGCCAGCAGTGAAAAGACTAGCGGGAGTGGTGAGCAGTTCTTC
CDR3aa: CASSEKTSGSGEQFF

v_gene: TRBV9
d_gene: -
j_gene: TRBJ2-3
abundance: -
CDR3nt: TGTGCCAGCAGCGTATCAGGGCTCACAGATACGCAGTATTTT
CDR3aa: CASSVSGLTDTQYF

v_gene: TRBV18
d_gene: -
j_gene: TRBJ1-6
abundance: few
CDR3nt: TGTGCCAGCTCACTGGTTCCGGTACAGATCGATTCACCCCTCCACTTT
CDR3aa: CASSLVPVQIDSPLHF

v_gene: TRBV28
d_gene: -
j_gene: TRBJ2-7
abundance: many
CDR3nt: TGTGCCAGCAGTTCCCCCCTAGGGCTCAGCTCGAGCTACGAGCAGTACTTC
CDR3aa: CASSSPLGLSSSYEQYF

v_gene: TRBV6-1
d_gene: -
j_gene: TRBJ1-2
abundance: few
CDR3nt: TGTGCCAGCAGATCCACCAGGACTAACTATGGCTACACCTTC
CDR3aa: CASRSTRTNYGYTF

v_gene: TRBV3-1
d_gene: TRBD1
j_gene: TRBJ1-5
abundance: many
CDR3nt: TGTGCCAGCAGTACCGGGACAGGGTCTCAGCCCCAGCATTTT
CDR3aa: CASSTGTGSQPQHF

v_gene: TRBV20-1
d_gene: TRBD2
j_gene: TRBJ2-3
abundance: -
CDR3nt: TGCAGTGCTAGTGGGTCTAGCGGGAGGACCACAGATACGCAGTATTTT
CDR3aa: CSASGSSGRTTDTQYF

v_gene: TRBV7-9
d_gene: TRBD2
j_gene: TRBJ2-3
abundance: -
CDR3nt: TGCGCCAGCAGCTCATCAGGCGGGAGGGCCGGAGATACGCAGTATTTT
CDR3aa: CASSSSGGRAGDTQYF

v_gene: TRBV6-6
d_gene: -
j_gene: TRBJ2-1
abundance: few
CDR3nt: TGTGCCAGCAGTTACGGGGGCCGAGGGGGCAATGAGCAGTTCTTC
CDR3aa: CASSYGGRGGNEQFF

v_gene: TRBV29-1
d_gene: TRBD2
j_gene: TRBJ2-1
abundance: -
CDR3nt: TGCAGCGTTAGCGGGAGCAGCTACAATGAGCAGTTCTTC
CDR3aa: CSVSGSSYNEQFF

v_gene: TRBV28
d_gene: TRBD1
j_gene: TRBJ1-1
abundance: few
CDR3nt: TGTGCCAGCAGTTTATTGTGGACAGGGGGCAGTAGCACTGAAGCTTTCTTT
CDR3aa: CASSLLWTGGSSTEAFF

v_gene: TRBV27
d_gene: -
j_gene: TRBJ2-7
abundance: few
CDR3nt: TGTGCCAGCAGATTATCCTCCCTCCCCAGCTACGAGCAGTACTTC
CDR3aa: CASRLSSLPSYEQYF

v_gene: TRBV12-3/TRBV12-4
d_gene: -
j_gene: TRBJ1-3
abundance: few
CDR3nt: TGTGCCAGCAGTCCAGGGGACGGTTTTCCTGGAAACACCATATATTTT
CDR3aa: CASSPGDGFPGNTIYF

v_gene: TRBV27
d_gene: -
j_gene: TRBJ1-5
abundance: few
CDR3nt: TGTGCCAGCAGTTTGAACAGACTCGGAAGCGATCAGCCCCAGCATTTT
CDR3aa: CASSLNRLGSDQPQHF

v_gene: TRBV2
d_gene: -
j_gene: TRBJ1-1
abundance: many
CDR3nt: TGTGCCAGCAGTGCCGGGACGGGAGGTCTGAACACTGAAGCTTTCTTT
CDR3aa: CASSAGTGGLNTEAFF

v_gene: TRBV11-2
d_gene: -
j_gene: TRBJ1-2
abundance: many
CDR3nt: TGTGCCAGCAGCTTAGCCAGGGCCTCCTATGGCTACACCTTC
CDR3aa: CASSLARASYGYTF

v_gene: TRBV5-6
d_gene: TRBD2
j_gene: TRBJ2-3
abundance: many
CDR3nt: TGTGCCAGCAGTCTAGCGGGGCGCACAGATACGCAGTATTTT
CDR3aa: CASSLAGRTDTQYF

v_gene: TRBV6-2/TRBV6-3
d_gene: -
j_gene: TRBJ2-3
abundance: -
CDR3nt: TGTGCCAGCATTGATGAGGGGGGCAGCACAGATACGCAGTATTTT
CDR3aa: CASIDEGGSTDTQYF

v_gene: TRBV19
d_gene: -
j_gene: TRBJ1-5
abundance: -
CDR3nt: TGTGCCAGTAGTATAGCTAAGGGCAGTCAGCCCCAGCATTTT
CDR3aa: CASSIAKGSQPQHF

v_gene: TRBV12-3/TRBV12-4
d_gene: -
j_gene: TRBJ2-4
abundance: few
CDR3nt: TGTGCCAGCAGGGCCGACTCTGGAAACATTCAGTACTTC
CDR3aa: CASRADSGNIQYF

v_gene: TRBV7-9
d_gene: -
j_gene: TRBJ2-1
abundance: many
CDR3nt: TGTGCCAGCAGCTTAGAACTAAGCTACAATGAGCAGTTCTTC
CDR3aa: CASSLELSYNEQFF

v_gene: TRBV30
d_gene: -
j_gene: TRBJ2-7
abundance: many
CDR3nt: TGTGCCTGGAGTCTCCGGGGGGCCGGGTACGAGCAGTACTTC
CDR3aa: CAWSLRGAGYEQYF

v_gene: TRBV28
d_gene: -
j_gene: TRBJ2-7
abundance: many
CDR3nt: TGTGCCAGCAGTTCACGCCGGGACGGAGTCTACGAGCAGTACTTC
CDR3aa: CASSSRRDGVYEQYF

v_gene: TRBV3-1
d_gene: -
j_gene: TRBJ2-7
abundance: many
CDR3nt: TGTGCCAGCAGTCCGGACTACTCATCCTACGAGCAGTACTTC
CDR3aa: CASSPDYSSYEQYF